Listed below are T cell receptor beta chains from one sample, sequenced in a study of blood T cell repertoires in COVID-19. Sequencing used immunoSEQ multiplex PCR; TCRdb keeps in-frame clones, though not all of them. The table has a few hundred thousand clones, about 88% seen once. Specimen: peripheral blood. The receptors originated from a man aged 55 to 70 with acute or convalescent COVID-19. Both conserved end residues are trimmed from each CDR3. A D gene is named only where the DNA matches it firmly.

>TRBD2|TRBV5-4|TRBJ2-5
ASSLGGTSGGETQY
>TRBD2|TRBV6-6|TRBJ2-1
ASTLAGGGYNEQF
>TRBD2|TRBV7-2|TRBJ2-2
ASSLLGTSGLTGELF
>.|TRBV27|TRBJ2-3
ASSENRASTDTQY
>TRBD1|TRBV11-3|TRBJ2-3
ASSLGRTGADTQY
>.|TRBV6-5|TRBJ2-2
ASRLGTGELF
>.|TRBV21-1|TRBJ2-5
ASSKDQGWQETQY
>.|TRBV5-4|TRBJ1-1
ASSLGRSEAF
>TRBD2|TRBV7-2|TRBJ2-7
ASSRLAGGYEQY
>.|TRBV5-1|TRBJ1-1
ASSLGQKNTEAF
>TRBD1|TRBV5-1|TRBJ2-3
ASSQQGAGTDTQY
>TRBD2|TRBV19|TRBJ2-7
ASSIILAGLYEQY
>TRBD1|TRBV4-2|TRBJ2-7
ASSQDTGGASYEQY
>TRBD1|TRBV7-8|TRBJ1-2
ASSPGQGGSYGYT
>TRBD2|TRBV19|TRBJ2-5
ASSLRGGYQETQY
>.|TRBV7-2|TRBJ2-5
ASSLSSVLTKETQY
>TRBD2|TRBV4-1|TRBJ2-2
ASSPGLAGAGELF
>.|TRBV6-5|TRBJ1-2
ATIAGGNGYT
>.|TRBV18|TRBJ1-2
ASSPRLTQRIYGYT
>.|TRBV6-5|TRBJ1-3
ASSSGNSGNTIY
>.|TRBV12-3/TRBV12-4|TRBJ1-1
ASSPPQATEAF
>.|TRBV7-9|TRBJ1-2
ASSPTGYGYT
>.|TRBV18|TRBJ1-1
ASSPAAVDTEAF
>TRBD1|TRBV18|TRBJ2-2
ASSPTGVDTGELF
>.|TRBV6-2/TRBV6-3|TRBJ1-2
ASSTSAGGNYGYT
>TRBD1|TRBV6-5|TRBJ1-5
ASRRGQGSNQPQH
>.|TRBV24-1|TRBJ2-3
ATSDLGTSPFPDTQY
>TRBD1|TRBV10-3|TRBJ2-7
AISQDRGPYEQY
>TRBD1|TRBV6-1|TRBJ2-5
ASSDRDRGVETQY
>.|TRBV28|TRBJ1-2
ASSLLGGAGGYT
>.|TRBV3-1/TRBV3-2|TRBJ2-7
ASSVELRVGGKEQY
>TRBD1|TRBV27|TRBJ2-5
ASSSGTGVYQY
>.|TRBV7-3|TRBJ1-3
ASSRGNAGNTIY
>.|TRBV6-6|TRBJ1-3
ASSFGGSGNTIY
>.|TRBV25-1|TRBJ1-1
ASSEWGGMNTEAF